These 27 T cell receptor beta chains were all obtained from the same sample, sequenced in a study of blood T cells in healthy people across ages. For the second PCR, which ran for 7 to 11 cycles, a sample-barcoded 5' primer and a J-beta primer mix were used. TCRdb re-derived calls from the 5' RACE reads in MiXCR, one entry per CDR3 protein. The sample includes about 1.1 million distinct CDR3 sequences, 35% to 40% of them seen just once. The sample was blood. The receptors were gathered from a man between 18 and 29 years old in good health.

The gene calls are TRBV10-3 and TRBJ1-1, with 9 positions matching TRBD1. Germline V gene sequence: CDR1 ENHRY, CDR2 SYGVKD. The CDR3 contains 17 residues. Unmatched junction bases numbered 11, after V lost 2 bases and J lost 4 bases. This chain's CDR3 is CAISETQGALLATEAFF. The CDR3 nucleotides read TGTGCCATCAGTGAGACACAGGGGGCTTTGTTGGCCACTGAAGCTTTCTTT.

This clonotype was observed a few times. The rearrangement links TRBV12-5 to TRBJ2-3; a possible D gene is TRBD2 (6 bases). Trimming removed 5 bases from V and 4 bases from J, with 10 bases in between. Germline CDR1 is LGHNT and CDR2 is FRNRAP. This CDR3 spans 13 amino acids. The CDR3 is CASGHGGPDTQYF. DNA for the CDR3: TGTGCTAGTGGTCACGGGGGACCAGATACGCAGTATTTT.

This clonotype was seen only a few times. The chain couples TRBV27 to TRBJ1-5, with a tentative D call TRBD1 (5 bases). The CDR3 covers 15 residues. Germline V gene sequence: CDR1 MNHEY, CDR2 SMNVEV (reference sequence). Trimming pared 2 bases from V and 1 base from J, leaving 9 bases between. The CDR3 DNA reads TGTGCCAGCAGTTTAGGGGGTTGGAGCAATCAGCCCCAGCATTTT. Protein: CASSLGGWSNQPQHF.

This clonotype was counted only a few times. The rearrangement uses TRBV12-3 or TRBV12-4 and TRBJ2-2; D is undetermined. This CDR3 spans 11 amino acids. The V end lost 6 bases, the J end lost 4 bases, and 3 bases lay between the germline ends. The CDR3 DNA is TGTGCCAGCAGAATCACCGGGGAGCTGTTTTTT. This gives the protein CASRITGELFF.

The chain uses TRBV29-1 and TRBJ2-2; D is uncertain. Trimming removed 2 bases from V and 0 bases from J, with 7 bases in between. This CDR3 contains 14 residues. Germline assignment: CDR1 SQVTM and CDR2 ANQGSEA. The CDR3 DNA follows: TGCAGCGTTGAACCCCACGCGAACACCGGGGAGCTGTTTTTT. Translated: CSVEPHANTGELFF.

The chain carries TRBV14 and TRBJ1-1; 10 bases are a match to TRBD1. In germline, CDR1 is SGHDN, CDR2 FVKESK. The ends lost 5 bases at V and 0 bases at J; junction bases unmatched: 9. This CDR3 is built from 17 residues. The CDR3 region is CASSFRRDRGLNTEAFF. In DNA form, the CDR3 reads TGTGCCAGCAGCTTCCGCCGGGACAGGGGTTTGAACACTGAAGCTTTCTTT.

A few counts support this clonotype. V and J are TRBV6-5 and TRBJ2-2; D gene uncertain. Germline-derived CDR1 and CDR2 are MNHEY and SVGAGI. Deletions cut 6 bases from V and 6 bases from J, with 8 bases between. This CDR3 contains 12 residues. The CDR3: CASRGTAGELFF. In nucleotides, the CDR3 is TGTGCCAGCAGGGGAACCGCCGGGGAGCTGTTTTTT.

V is TRBV20-1 and J is TRBJ1-1; 10 positions agree with TRBD1. This CDR3 spans 13 amino acids. Germline-derived CDR1 and CDR2 are DFQATT and SNEGSKA (reference sequence). With 6 bases clipped from V and 6 bases from J, the junction kept 7 bases outside the gene matches. Written as DNA, the CDR3 is TGCAGTGCCGTGGACAGGGGGTTGGCTGAAGCTTTCTTT. This encodes CSAVDRGLAEAFF.

V gene TRBV20-1 combines with J gene TRBJ2-1; D is ambiguous. V was trimmed by 3 bases and J by 4 bases, leaving 13 bases between them. Germline lookup yields CDR1 DFQATT and CDR2 SNEGSKA (reference sequence). CDR3 size: 14 residues. CDR3 DNA: TGCAGTGCTAGCGGCGGAGCAAGATACAATGAGCAGTTCTTC. Amino acids: CSASGGARYNEQFF.

This clonotype turned up a few times. V and J are TRBV28 and TRBJ1-2, with 7 positions matching TRBD1. The CDR3 loop spans 16 amino acids. The germline V gene has CDR1 MDHEN and CDR2 SYDVKM. The junction had 9 bases not matched to a gene; V was cut back by 3 bases and J by 2 bases. The CDR3 is CASSFLAGTENYGYTF. Here the CDR3 DNA reads TGTGCCAGCAGTTTTCTCGCCGGGACAGAAAACTATGGCTACACCTTC.

The chain carries TRBV27 and TRBJ1-2, with TRBD1 identical over 7 bases. CDR3 length: 15 residues. V was pared by 5 bases and J by 4 bases, with 10 bases of the junction left unmatched. CDR1 is MNHEY, CDR2 SMNVEV, per germline (reference sequence). The CDR3 spells CASSPNDRDSYGYTF. The CDR3 region has the DNA TGTGCCAGCAGTCCCAACGACAGGGATAGCTATGGCTACACCTTC.

The J gene is TRBJ2-3, the V gene TRBV5-1; a weak D match, TRBD2 (5 bases). V was clipped by 0 bases and J by 6 bases, with 11 bases between them. Looked up from germline, CDR1 is SGHRS and CDR2 is YFSETQ. This CDR3 has 14 amino acids. The chain's CDR3 is CASSLVGGLDTQYF. CDR3 bases: TGCGCCAGCAGCTTGGTAGGCGGGCTGGATACGCAGTATTTT.

This clonotype was counted only a few times. The gene calls are TRBV5-4 and TRBJ2-7; D may match TRBD1 or TRBD2 (5 bases each). The CDR3 runs to 15 residues. Germline loops: CDR1 SGHNT, CDR2 YYREEE (reference sequence). Trimming left V 4 bases short and J 2 bases short, with 16 bases between. The CDR3 bases are TGTGCCAGCAGCCCGAGGGGCCAAAACGCCTACGAGCAGTACTTC. This translates into CASSPRGQNAYEQYF.

The chain couples TRBV6-8 to TRBJ1-5, with 7 positions matching TRBD1. This CDR3 has 18 residues. V dropped 3 bases and J dropped 0; count of bases not matched to a gene: 11. Looked up from germline, CDR1 is MNHGY and CDR2 is SAAAGT. CDR3 sequence: CASSYPGQRGYSNQPQHF. The CDR3 region has the DNA TGTGCCAGCAGTTATCCGGGACAGAGGGGATATAGCAATCAGCCCCAGCATTTT.

This chain links TRBV12-5 with TRBJ2-5; D is unresolved. The CDR3 spans 14 residues. The germline V gene has CDR1 LGHNT and CDR2 FRNRAP. With 1 base removed from V and 4 bases from J, the gap between germline ends came to 10 bases. CDR3 residues: CASGLGSGLETQYF. CDR3 in DNA: TGTGCTAGTGGTTTGGGCAGTGGCTTAGAGACCCAGTACTTC.

The V call is TRBV29-1, the J call TRBJ2-7; D may be TRBD2 (6 bases). V shed 0 bases and J shed 0 bases, with 15 bases lying between them. The CDR3 length is 16 residues. From germline, CDR1 is SQVTM and CDR2 ANQGSEA. CDR3 in amino acids: CSVEEGGRPSSYEQYF. The CDR3 DNA reads TGCAGCGTTGAAGAGGGAGGCAGGCCTAGCTCCTACGAGCAGTACTTC.

V gene TRBV7-9 combines with J gene TRBJ1-1, with no clear D. V lost 4 bases to trimming and J lost 1 base, with 13 bases between them. Per the germline V gene, CDR1 is SEHNR and CDR2 is FQNEAQ (reference sequence). CDR3 length: 15 residues. CDR3 nucleotide sequence: TGTGCCAGCAGCTCCAGGAATTTGGAGAACACTGAAGCTTTCTTT. As protein: CASSSRNLENTEAFF. The whole variable domain, filled in from reference TRBV7-9 and TRBJ1-1, reads DTGVSQNPRHKITKRGQNVTFRCDPISEHNRLYWYRQTLGQGPEFLTYFQNEAQLEKSRLLSDRFSAERPKGSFSTLEIQRTEQGDSAMYLCASSSRNLENTEAFFGQGTRLTVV.

V and J are TRBV9 and TRBJ2-3; possibly TRBD2 for D (6 bases). V was cut by 0 bases and J by 4 bases, with 15 bases left in between. The germline CDR1 and CDR2 sequences are SGDLS and YYNGEE. This CDR3 has 16 amino acids. The DNA of the CDR3 is TGTGCCAGCAGCGTAGCTGAGGTCCGGGGGTCAGATACGCAGTATTTT. Amino acids: CASSVAEVRGSDTQYF.

This clonotype was detected a few times. This chain uses TRBV6-6 with TRBJ1-1; perhaps TRBD1 as D (6 bases). Germline V lookup: CDR1 MNHNY, CDR2 SVGAGI (reference sequence). The V gene lost 0 bases and the J gene lost 3 bases, with 11 bases spanning the gap. This CDR3 has 15 residues. As DNA, the CDR3 is TGTGCCAGCAGTTACTCTGGAGGGGGGGACACTGAAGCTTTCTTT. Protein product: CASSYSGGGDTEAFF.

The V gene is TRBV30, the J gene TRBJ1-2; D ambiguous. From germline, CDR1 is GTSNPN and CDR2 SVGIG (reference sequence). This CDR3 is built from 13 residues. CDR3 coding DNA: TGTGCAAAAGTCTCCCCTGGGGTCTATGGCTACACCTTC. Residues: CAKVSPGVYGYTF.

The sample holds a few counts of this clonotype. The CDR3 loop is CASRGPKDAFF. CDR3 sequence (DNA): TGTGCCAGCAGAGGCCCGAAGGATGCTTTCTTT. The chain recombines TRBV12-3 or TRBV12-4 with TRBJ1-1; no firm D call. V lost 6 bases to trimming and J lost 11 bases, with 13 bases between them. The CDR3 totals 11 residues.

This chain uses TRBV7-8 with TRBJ1-4, with TRBD1 as a possible D gene (5 bases). V lost 3 bases, J lost 0 bases, and 17 bases lay in between. The CDR3 extends over 18 amino acids. Germline-derived CDR1 and CDR2 are SGHVS and FQNEAQ. The CDR3 bases are TGTGCCAGCAGCTTCAGTAGGGACCTACCTCCAACTAATGAAAAACTGTTTTTT. It specifies CASSFSRDLPPTNEKLFF.

CDR3 residues: CATGRGQGSYEQYF. The CDR3 bases are TGTGCCACCGGAAGGGGACAGGGTTCCTACGAGCAGTACTTC. The V and J genes are TRBV2 and TRBJ2-7, with 9 bases that match TRBD1. V trimming: 10 bases; J trimming: 1 base; junction bases outside the gene matches: 8. Germline V gene data show CDR1 as SNHLY and CDR2 as FYNNEI. The CDR3 is 14 residues long.

This clonotype was recorded a few times. The V and J genes are TRBV4-2 and TRBJ2-6; D is uncertain. The CDR3 is 16 amino acids. Trimming cost V 1 base and J 2 bases, with 9 bases left between them. Germline CDR1 and CDR2: LGHNA and YNFKEQ. CDR3 protein: CASSQVGNTGANVLTF. CDR3 in DNA: TGTGCCAGCAGCCAAGTGGGGAATACTGGGGCCAACGTCCTGACTTTC.

V and J are TRBV6-1 and TRBJ1-1, with D possibly TRBD1 on 6 matching bases. CDR1 MNHNS and CDR2 SASEGT come from the germline V gene. The length of the CDR3 is 18 residues. Trimming cost V 7 bases and J 0 bases, with 24 bases left between them. CDR3: CASTSTPGGPRVNTEAFF. DNA of the CDR3: TGTGCCAGCACCTCAACCCCCGGGGGCCCTCGCGTGAACACTGAAGCTTTCTTT.

The J gene is TRBJ2-1, the V gene TRBV5-6; D is unclear. The CDR3 runs to 14 residues. Germline-derived CDR1 and CDR2 are SGHDT and YYEEEE. The ends were cut back, 4 bases at V and 13 bases at J, with 21 bases in the middle. The CDR3 sequence: CASSVAGSQETQFF. CDR3 nucleotide sequence: TGTGCCAGCAGCGTGGCTGGCAGTCAAGAGACCCAGTTCTTC.

The J gene is TRBJ2-1, the V gene TRBV5-1; the D is unclear. The J call could be wrong; TRBJ2-7 is a better fit for the DNA end. The CDR3 is 16 amino acids. Germline V gene data show CDR1 as SGHRS and CDR2 as YFSETQ. The DNA of the CDR3 is TGCGCCAGCGAACAATCCCCAGGAAGCTCCTACAATGAGCAGTACTTC. This gives the protein CASEQSPGSSYNEQYF.